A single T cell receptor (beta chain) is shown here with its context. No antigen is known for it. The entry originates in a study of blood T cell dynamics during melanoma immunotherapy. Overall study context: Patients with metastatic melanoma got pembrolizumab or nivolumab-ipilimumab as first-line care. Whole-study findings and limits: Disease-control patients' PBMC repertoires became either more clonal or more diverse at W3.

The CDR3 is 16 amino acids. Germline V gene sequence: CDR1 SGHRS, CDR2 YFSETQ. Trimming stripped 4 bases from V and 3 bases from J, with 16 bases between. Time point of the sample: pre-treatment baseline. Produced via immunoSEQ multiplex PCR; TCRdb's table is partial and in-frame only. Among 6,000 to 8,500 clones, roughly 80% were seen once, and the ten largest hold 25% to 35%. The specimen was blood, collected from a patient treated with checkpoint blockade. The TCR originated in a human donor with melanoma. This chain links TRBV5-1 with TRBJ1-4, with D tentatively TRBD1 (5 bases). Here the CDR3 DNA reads TGCGCCAGCAGCCGGCAGGGACGTTCGTCTAATGAAAAACTGTTTTTT. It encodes CASSRQGRSSNEKLFF.